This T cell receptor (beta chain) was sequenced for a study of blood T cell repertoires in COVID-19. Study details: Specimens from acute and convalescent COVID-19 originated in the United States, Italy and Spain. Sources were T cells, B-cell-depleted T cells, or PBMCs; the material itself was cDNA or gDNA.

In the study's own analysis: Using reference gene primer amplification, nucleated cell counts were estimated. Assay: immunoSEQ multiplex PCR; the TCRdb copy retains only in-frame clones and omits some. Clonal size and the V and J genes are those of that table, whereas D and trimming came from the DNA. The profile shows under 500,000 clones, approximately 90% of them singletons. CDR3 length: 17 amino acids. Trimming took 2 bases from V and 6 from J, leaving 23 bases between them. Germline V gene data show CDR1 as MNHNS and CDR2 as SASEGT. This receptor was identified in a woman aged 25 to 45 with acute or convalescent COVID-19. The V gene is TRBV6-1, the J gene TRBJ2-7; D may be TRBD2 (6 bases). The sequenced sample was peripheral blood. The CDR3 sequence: CASSEQVGRGARTEQYF. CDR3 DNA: TGTGCCAGCAGTGAACAGGTGGGGCGCGGGGCCCGAACCGAGCAGTACTTC.